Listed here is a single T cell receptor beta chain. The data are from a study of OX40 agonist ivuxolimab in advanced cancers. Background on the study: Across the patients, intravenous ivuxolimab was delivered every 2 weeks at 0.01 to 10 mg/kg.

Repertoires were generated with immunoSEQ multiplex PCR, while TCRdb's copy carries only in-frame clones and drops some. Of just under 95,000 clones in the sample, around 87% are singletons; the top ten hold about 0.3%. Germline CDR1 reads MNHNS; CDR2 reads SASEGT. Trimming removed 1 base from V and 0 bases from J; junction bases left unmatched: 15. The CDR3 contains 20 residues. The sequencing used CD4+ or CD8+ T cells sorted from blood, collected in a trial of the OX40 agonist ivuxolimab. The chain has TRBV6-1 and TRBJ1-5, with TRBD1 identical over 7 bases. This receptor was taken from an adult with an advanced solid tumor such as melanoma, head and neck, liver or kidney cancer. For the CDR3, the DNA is TGTGCCAGCAGTGAAGGAACAAGGCTAACAGGGGAATATAGCAATCAGCCCCAGCATTTT. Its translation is CASSEGTRLTGEYSNQPQHF.